This TCR beta chain was profiled in a study of blood T cell repertoires in COVID-19. Study summary: The United States, Italy and Spain were the sources of the acute and convalescent COVID-19 samples.

Trimming shortened V by 6 bases and J by 6 bases, and 22 bases separated the two germline ends. This CDR3 is built from 16 residues. Germline V gives CDR1 MNHEY, CDR2 SMNVEV (reference sequence). The authors' processing: Nucleated cell number was recorded as an estimate derived from reference gene primer amplification. The data were produced by immunoSEQ multiplex PCR, yet TCRdb's version contains in-frame clones alone and is incomplete. The V and J calls and clone size were taken over from that table, and D and trimming were inferred from the DNA. This sample yields approximately 150,000 clones, of which 84% are seen a single time; around 4.8% belongs to the top ten.

Sequencing was carried out using peripheral blood. The sequence was obtained from a human donor in a cohort sampled during active COVID-19. This chain joins TRBV27 and TRBJ2-3; D is perhaps TRBD2 (5 bases). CDR3 coding DNA: TGTGCCAGCAGATCTTCCCCCGGGGATGAGTTGGATACGCAGTATTTT. Amino acids: CASRSSPGDELDTQYF.